Following are 29 T cell receptor beta chains from one sample sequenced in a study of T cell responses to AZD1222 COVID-19 vaccine. Produced via immunoSEQ multiplex PCR; TCRdb's table is partial and in-frame only. The sample lists about 160,000 clones, 88% occurring once. Specimen: peripheral blood, collected on day 0 of AZD1222 vaccination. Receptor source: an adult in good health.

The chain recombines TRBV28 with TRBJ1-6; D is possibly TRBD1 (5 bases). The V gene's germline CDR1 is MDHEN and CDR2 SYDVKM. Trimming removed 11 bases from V and 14 bases from J, with 19 bases in between. The CDR3 extends over 12 amino acids. The CDR3 coding sequence is TGTGCCGGCCTGACAGAGAACTCGTCCCTCCACTTT. It is translated as CAGLTENSSLHF.

The genes are TRBV24-1 and TRBJ1-1, with D perhaps matching TRBD1 (6 bases). The germline gives CDR1 KGHDR, CDR2 SFDVKD. Trimming took 9 bases from V and 4 from J, leaving 17 bases between them. The CDR3 contains 14 residues. The CDR3 DNA follows: TGTGCCACCTCCCCGGGGGGGGGCCGCACTGAAGCTTTCTTT. This sequence encodes CATSPGGGRTEAFF.

The chain recombines TRBV11-3 with TRBJ1-2; 8 bases line up with TRBD1. The length of the CDR3 is 16 residues. V lost 5 bases, J lost 4 bases, and 12 bases stayed unmatched. The germline gives CDR1 SGHNT, CDR2 YENEEA. The DNA for the CDR3 is TGTGCCAGCAGCCCCAAAGTCCCCACAGGGGGCTATGGCTACACCTTC. Its translation is CASSPKVPTGGYGYTF.

V usage is TRBV28 and J usage is TRBJ1-4; D gene uncertain. There are 14 residues in the CDR3. CDR1 and CDR2 (germline): MDHEN, SYDVKM. V was trimmed by 5 bases and J by 0 bases, leaving 7 bases between them. CDR3 bases: TGTGCCAGCAGTGAGCCAACAACTAATGAAAAACTGTTTTTT. Translation gives CASSEPTTNEKLFF. The entire variable domain, with the rest obtained from reference TRBV28 and TRBJ1-4, is as follows: DVKVTQSSRYLVKRTGEKVFLECVQDMDHENMFWYRQDPGLGLRLIYFSYDVKMKEKGDIPEGYSVSREKKERFSLILESASTNQTSMYLCASSEPTTNEKLFFGSGTQLSVL.

This chain joins TRBV21-1 and TRBJ2-7; no DNA check was done on the table's D call, TRBD2. TRBV21-1 is designated a pseudogene. The CDR3 contains 12 residues. CDR3 loop: CASPGGALQQYF. CDR3 nucleotides: TGTGCCAGCCCCGGGGGGGCGCTCCAGCAGTACTTC.

This chain links TRBV14 with TRBJ2-6; D unresolved. CDR3 length: 15 amino acids. Per germline, CDR1 SGHDN and CDR2 FVKESK. Trimming stripped 4 bases from V and 9 bases from J, with 16 bases between. The CDR3 spells CASSPRHGSFNVLTF. The CDR3 DNA reads TGTGCCAGCAGCCCTAGGCACGGATCGTTCAACGTCCTGACTTTC.

The V gene is TRBV28, the J gene TRBJ1-2; unclear D gene. From germline, CDR1 is MDHEN and CDR2 SYDVKM. The CDR3 is made up of 12 amino acids. Trimming left V 4 bases short and J 4 bases short, with 7 bases between. This CDR3 reads CASSSTPYGYTF. DNA for the CDR3: TGTGCCAGCAGTTCGACACCCTATGGCTACACCTTC.

The rearrangement joins TRBV7-3 to TRBJ1-4, with D possibly matching TRBD1 (5 bases). CDR1 is SGHTA and CDR2 is FQGTGA in the germline V gene. The CDR3 loop spans 18 amino acids. V was clipped by 3 bases and J by 0 bases, with 17 bases between them. CDR3 sequence reads: CASSFRPSRQTTNEKLFF. CDR3 DNA sequence: TGTGCCAGCAGCTTCCGTCCCTCCCGACAGACAACTAATGAAAAACTGTTTTTT.

This clone was recorded once. The chain combines TRBV15 with TRBJ1-2, with D tentatively TRBD1 (5 bases). The germline V gene encodes CDR1 LNHNV and CDR2 YYDKDF (reference sequence). V lost 7 bases, J lost 7 bases, and 28 bases lay in between. There are 17 residues in the CDR3. CDR3 protein: CATNGGVGLGSESGYTF. The CDR3 DNA sequence: TGTGCCACCAACGGAGGGGTTGGGTTGGGGTCGGAGTCTGGCTACACCTTC. The whole variable domain, filled in from reference TRBV15 and TRBJ1-2, reads DAMVIQNPRYQVTQFGKPVTLSCSQTLNHNVMYWYQQKSSQAPKLLFHYYDKDFNNEADTPDNFQSRRPNTSFCFLDIRSPGLGDTAMYLCATNGGVGLGSESGYTFGSGTRLTVV.

The chain links TRBV28 to TRBJ1-2, with a possible D match to TRBD1 (6 bases). The CDR3 spans 15 residues. The germline gives CDR1 MDHEN, CDR2 SYDVKM. Trimming cost V 3 bases and J 5 bases, with 16 bases left between them. CDR3 bases: TGTGCCAGCAGTTTCTCCCTCGGACAGAATTATGGCTACACCTTC. This codes for CASSFSLGQNYGYTF.

V gene TRBV25-1 combines with J gene TRBJ1-1, with D uncertain. Trimming took off 7 bases at V and 0 bases at J, with 6 bases between the two ends. The CDR3 length is 12 residues. The germline CDR1 and CDR2 sequences are MGHDK and SYGVNS. In DNA form, the CDR3 reads TGTGCCAGCATTAACATGAACACTGAAGCTTTCTTT. This gives the protein CASINMNTEAFF.

V gene TRBV19 combines with J gene TRBJ1-2, with 7 bases identical to TRBD1. The J segment lost 6 bases and the V segment lost 2 bases, leaving 9 bases of the junction unmatched. CDR3 size: 15 residues. Germline values: CDR1 LNHDA, CDR2 SQIVND (reference sequence). The CDR3 region has the DNA TGTGCCAGTAGTATACATCCGGGACAGAGGGATGGCTACACCTTC. It codes for CASSIHPGQRDGYTF.

The gene calls are TRBV6-2 or TRBV6-3 and TRBJ1-2; D might be TRBD1 (5 bases). The CDR3 has 15 amino acids. V dropped 2 bases and J dropped 1 base, with 11 bases sitting between them. The germline gives CDR1 MNHEY, CDR2 SVGEGT. CDR3 in amino acids: CASSYGASFNYGYTF. The CDR3 nucleotides read TGTGCCAGCAGTTACGGGGCCTCCTTTAACTATGGCTACACCTTC.

V is TRBV6-2 or TRBV6-3 and J is TRBJ1-6, with 8 bases lining up with TRBD1. CDR3 length: 17 amino acids. J was trimmed by 10 bases and V by 2 bases; bases with no gene match: 13. CDR1 and CDR2 from the germline V gene are MNHEY and SVGEGT. CDR3 in DNA: TGTGCCAGCAGTTACCGTGGACAGGGATTATCAGACTCACCCCTCCACTTT. It specifies CASSYRGQGLSDSPLHF.

As DNA, the CDR3 is TGTGCCAGCAGCCTCCTTCCGGGACAGGGGGCTTCTGGGCAGTACTTC. Translation: CASSLLPGQGASGQYF. The genes are TRBV7-9 and TRBJ2-7, with 12 bases aligning to TRBD1. J lost 9 bases, V lost 5 bases, and 14 bases had no gene match. This CDR3 spans 16 amino acids. Germline values: CDR1 SEHNR, CDR2 FQNEAQ (reference sequence).

V gene TRBV4-3 combines with J gene TRBJ2-3; 8 bases fit TRBD2. CDR3 length equals 15 residues. V lost 4 bases to trimming and J lost 1 base; unmatched junction nucleotides: 4. Germline-derived CDR1 and CDR2 are LGHNA and YSLEER. The DNA of the CDR3 is TGCGCCAGCAGCCGCACTAGCGGAGGCACAGATACGCAGTATTTT. This encodes CASSRTSGGTDTQYF.

This chain joins TRBV7-9 and TRBJ2-3; D remains ambiguous. CDR3 length equals 15 residues. The germline V and J ends were trimmed by 5 bases and 2 bases, with 14 bases remaining between them. Looked up from germline, CDR1 is SEHNR and CDR2 is FQNEAQ (reference sequence). The CDR3 DNA is TGTGCCAGCAGCCCCTTTAACGGGCCCACAGATACGCAGTATTTT. It encodes CASSPFNGPTDTQYF.

J is TRBJ1-2 and V is TRBV7-8; D possibly corresponds to TRBD1 (6 bases). V was clipped by 5 bases and J by 4 bases, with 11 bases between them. Germline CDR1 and CDR2: SGHVS and FQNEAQ. The CDR3 is 13 amino acids. CDR3 loop: CASSRRTAYGYTF. CDR3 sequence (DNA): TGTGCCAGCAGCCGCCGGACAGCCTATGGCTACACCTTC.

The chain recombines TRBV27 with TRBJ1-2; D ambiguous. CDR3 length: 14 amino acids. CDR1 and CDR2 from the germline V gene are MNHEY and SMNVEV (reference sequence). V was shortened by 6 bases and J by 4 bases, with 15 bases between the two germline ends. The CDR3: CASRPGRSGYGYTF. Written as DNA, the CDR3 is TGTGCCAGCAGACCGGGGAGATCGGGCTATGGCTACACCTTC.

The rearrangement joins TRBV5-6 to TRBJ2-3, with D hard to call. The CDR3 spans 13 residues. Germline CDR1 reads SGHDT; CDR2 reads YYEEEE. Between the trimmed V and J ends, which lost 0 bases and 5 bases, there was a span of 7 bases. CDR3 protein: CASSLGFGDTQYF. DNA of the CDR3: TGTGCCAGCAGCTTGGGATTCGGAGATACGCAGTATTTT.

The chain links TRBV4-3 to TRBJ1-2, with D possibly TRBD1 on 5 matching bases. The germline CDR1 and CDR2 sequences are LGHNA and YSLEER. This CDR3 spans 13 amino acids. V lost 4 bases and J 1 base, leaving 7 bases between the germline ends. The DNA for the CDR3 is TGCGCCAGCAGCCTACAGGTTAACTATGGCTACACCTTC. It is translated as CASSLQVNYGYTF.

This clone has ten or more counts. The J gene is TRBJ2-5, the V gene TRBV11-3, with D possibly matching TRBD1 (6 bases). Germline V CDR1 and CDR2: SGHNT, YENEEA. V was cut by 1 base and J by 5 bases, with 14 bases left in between. The CDR3 extends over 15 amino acids. The CDR3 bases are TGTGCCAGCAGCTTAGGGGCAGGGGACGGGGAGACCCAGTACTTC. Its translation: CASSLGAGDGETQYF.

This chain connects TRBV28 to TRBJ1-2, with D uncertain. CDR3 size: 13 residues. Looked up from germline, CDR1 is MDHEN and CDR2 is SYDVKM. V was cut by 4 bases and J by 1 base, with 7 bases left in between. The CDR3 loop reads CASSSPVNYGYTF. In nucleotides, the CDR3 is TGTGCCAGCAGTTCCCCTGTTAACTATGGCTACACCTTC.

V and J are TRBV18 and TRBJ2-1; D possibly corresponds to TRBD1 (6 bases). Germline CDR1 reads KGHSH; CDR2 reads LQKENI. This CDR3 is built from 17 residues. V lost 3 bases and J lost 4, with 19 bases in between. Here the CDR3 reads CASSPTEAWQGYNEQFF. CDR3 coding DNA: TGTGCCAGCTCACCCACCGAGGCGTGGCAGGGGTACAATGAGCAGTTCTTC.

The CDR3 region has the DNA TGTGCCAGCAGTTTATTAACTAGCGGGGGGTGGAATGAGCAGTTCTTC. It specifies CASSLLTSGGWNEQFF. The V gene is TRBV27, the J gene TRBJ2-1, with 12 positions matching TRBD2. The germline V gene has CDR1 MNHEY and CDR2 SMNVEV (reference sequence). V shed 1 base and J 7 bases; nucleotides not matched to a gene: 5. The CDR3 has 16 amino acids.

The chain uses TRBV19 and TRBJ2-7, with a weak D call TRBD1 (5 bases). In germline, CDR1 is LNHDA, CDR2 SQIVND (reference sequence). CDR3 length equals 13 residues. V was pared by 1 base and J by 3 bases, with 7 bases between. The CDR3 DNA sequence: TGTGCCAGTAGTATAGTTACAGGCTACGAGCAGTACTTC. This translates into CASSIVTGYEQYF.

This rearrangement joins TRBV27 to TRBJ1-6; D possibly corresponds to TRBD1 (6 bases). Per the germline V gene, CDR1 is MNHEY and CDR2 is SMNVEV (reference sequence). V was pared by 5 bases and J by 0 bases, with 11 bases between. There are 16 residues in the CDR3. CDR3 nucleotides: TGTGCCAGCAGTAGGGACAAGAGCTCCTATAATTCACCCCTCCACTTT. This translates into CASSRDKSSYNSPLHF.

The chain couples TRBV24-1 to TRBJ1-1, with unresolved D. Germline V lookup: CDR1 KGHDR, CDR2 SFDVKD. The CDR3 is made up of 16 amino acids. V lost 4 bases, J lost 1 base, and 15 bases lay in between. In DNA, the CDR3 is TGTGCCACCAGTGAGGCGGGAAAGTCTGGGAACACTGAAGCTTTCTTT. Its protein is CATSEAGKSGNTEAFF.

The chain combines TRBV27 with TRBJ1-6, with a possible D match to TRBD1 (6 bases). The CDR3 runs 15 residues. The germline CDR1 and CDR2 sequences are MNHEY and SMNVEV (reference sequence). The germline V and J ends were trimmed by 7 bases and 9 bases, with 19 bases remaining between them. The DNA of the CDR3 is TGTGCCAGCACCATCCTTCAGGGGAAAGCTTCACCCCTCCACTTT. Translating it yields CASTILQGKASPLHF.